The next 8 T cell receptor beta chains were all read from a single sample in a study of T cell repertoires in cytomegalovirus infection. TCRdb re-derived calls from the reads in MiXCR, one entry per CDR3 protein. The sample has about 360,000 distinct CDR3 sequences; around 18% are singletons. Sequencing was carried out using PBMCs. The source of these receptors is a human donor in good health (CMV status not recorded). Some clones in this sample may be carry-over from other donors' samples.

This clonotype appeared many times. This chain uses TRBV7-2 with TRBJ2-1; perhaps TRBD2 as D (5 bases). V was shortened by 3 bases and J by 0 bases, with 9 bases between the two germline ends. Germline CDR1 SGHTA, CDR2 FQGNSA. The CDR3 length is 15 residues. The CDR3 sequence is CASSFGVSSYNEQFF. CDR3 DNA: TGTGCCAGCAGCTTCGGGGTCAGCTCCTACAATGAGCAGTTCTTC.

This chain links TRBV12-3 or TRBV12-4 with TRBJ2-2, with D possibly matching TRBD1 (5 bases). The V gene lost 4 bases and the J gene lost 11 bases, with 14 bases spanning the gap. The CDR3 extends over 13 amino acids. CDR3 DNA sequence: TGTGCCAGCAGTTACGGAAACCAGGGAGAGCTGTTTTTT. Amino acids: CASSYGNQGELFF.

V gene TRBV6-5 combines with J gene TRBJ2-7, with TRBD2 matching over 8 bases. The CDR3 totals 14 residues. Trimming took 1 base from V and 3 from J; bases not matched to a gene: 2. Germline assignment: CDR1 MNHEY and CDR2 SVGAGI. The chain's CDR3 is CASSYFSGSYEQYF. The CDR3 DNA is TGTGCCAGCAGTTACTTCAGCGGGAGCTACGAGCAGTACTTC.

The sample holds a few counts of this clonotype. V gene TRBV12-3 or TRBV12-4 combines with J gene TRBJ2-3, with D uncertain. This CDR3 contains 14 residues. Trimming removed 8 bases at V and 1 base at J, with 13 bases between. The CDR3: CASLQRPGTDTQYF. CDR3 nucleotides: TGTGCCAGCCTTCAACGGCCGGGCACAGATACGCAGTATTTT.

This clonotype has more than one count but fewer than ten. This chain connects TRBV3-1 to TRBJ2-7; D may be TRBD2 (5 bases). V lost 5 bases to trimming and J lost 4 bases, with 9 bases between them. The CDR3 sequence is 12 residues long. CDR1 and CDR2 (germline): LGHDT, YNNKEL (reference sequence). DNA of the CDR3: TGTGCCAGCAGCAAGAGGGATTACGAGCAGTACTTC. It specifies CASSKRDYEQYF.

This clonotype was recorded a few times. The chain carries TRBV18 and TRBJ2-1; TRBD2 matches at 8 bases. V was clipped by 0 bases and J by 7 bases; unmatched bases: 5. This CDR3 has 15 residues. The germline V gene has CDR1 KGHSH and CDR2 LQKENI. The CDR3 is CASSPPGLVRNEQFF. Written as DNA, the CDR3 is TGTGCCAGCTCACCACCGGGACTAGTACGGAATGAGCAGTTCTTC. Full variable domain (rest looked up from reference TRBV18 and TRBJ2-1): NAGVMQNPRHLVRRRGQEARLRCSPMKGHSHVYWYRQLPEEGLKFMVYLQKENIIDESGMPKERFSAEFPKEGPSILRIQQVVRGDSAAYFCASSPPGLVRNEQFFGPGTRLTVL.

This clonotype was counted at least ten times. The chain has TRBV7-2 and TRBJ1-4; D unresolved. This CDR3 has 13 residues. V gave up 2 bases and J gave up 7 bases, with 8 bases separating them. CDR1 is SGHTA, CDR2 FQGNSA, per germline. The CDR3, as DNA: TGTGCCAGCAGCTTACTGCGATCTGAAAAACTGTTTTTT. Translation gives CASSLLRSEKLFF.

This clonotype was detected ten times or more. The rearrangement uses TRBV7-6 and TRBJ2-7; 11 bases line up with TRBD1. Germline-derived CDR1 and CDR2 are SGHVS and FNYEAQ. V trimming: 0 bases; J trimming: 6 bases; junction bases outside the gene matches: 1. There are 14 residues in the CDR3. DNA for the CDR3: TGTGCCAGCAGCTTAGCGGGACAGGGGGGCGAGCAGTACTTC. Translated: CASSLAGQGGEQYF.